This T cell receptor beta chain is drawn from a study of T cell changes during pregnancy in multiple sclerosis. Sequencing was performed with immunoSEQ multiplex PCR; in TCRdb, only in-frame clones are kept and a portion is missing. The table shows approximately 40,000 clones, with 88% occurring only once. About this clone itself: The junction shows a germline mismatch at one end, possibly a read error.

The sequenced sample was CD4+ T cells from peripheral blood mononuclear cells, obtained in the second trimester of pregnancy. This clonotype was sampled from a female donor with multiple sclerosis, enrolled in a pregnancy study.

The CDR3 loop reads CASSLLPGGTDTQYF. The CDR3 nucleotides read TGTGCTAGCAGCTTACTTCCAGGGGGAACAGATACGCAGTATTTT. The chain carries TRBV7-7 and TRBJ2-3, with 7 bases matching TRBD1. Germline CDR1 and CDR2: SSHAT and FNYEAQ (reference sequence). The CDR3 runs to 15 residues.